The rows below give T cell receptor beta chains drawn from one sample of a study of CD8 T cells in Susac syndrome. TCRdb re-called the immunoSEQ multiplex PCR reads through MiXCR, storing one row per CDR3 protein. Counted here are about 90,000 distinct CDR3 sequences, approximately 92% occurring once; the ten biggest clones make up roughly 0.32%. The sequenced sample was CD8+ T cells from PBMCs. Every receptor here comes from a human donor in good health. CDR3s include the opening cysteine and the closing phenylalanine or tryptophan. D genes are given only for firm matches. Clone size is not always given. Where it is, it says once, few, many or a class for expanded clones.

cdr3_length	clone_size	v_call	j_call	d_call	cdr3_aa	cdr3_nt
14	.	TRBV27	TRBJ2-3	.	CASSPPHVTDTQYF	TGTGCCAGCAGCCCCCCACATGTCACAGATACGCAGTATTTT
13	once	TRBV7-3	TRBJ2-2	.	CASSLNIPGELFF	TGTGCCAGCAGCTTAAATATACCCGGGGAGCTGTTTTTT
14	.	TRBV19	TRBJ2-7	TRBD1	CASRPGTGLDEQYF	TGTGCCAGTAGGCCCGGGACAGGGTTGGACGAGCAGTACTTC
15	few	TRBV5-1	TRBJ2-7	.	CASSLSRADSYEQYF	TGCGCCAGCAGCTTGTCCAGGGCCGACTCCTACGAGCAGTACTTC
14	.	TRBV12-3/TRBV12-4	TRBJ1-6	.	CASSPGGPNSPLHF	TGTGCCAGCAGTCCCGGGGGGCCTAATTCACCCCTCCACTTT
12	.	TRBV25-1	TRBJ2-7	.	CASSHGVYEQYF	TGTGCCAGCAGCCACGGGGTCTACGAGCAGTACTTC
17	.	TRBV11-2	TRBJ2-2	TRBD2	CASSLGLAGDFTGELFF	TGTGCCAGCAGCTTAGGGCTAGCGGGGGACTTCACCGGGGAGCTGTTTTTT
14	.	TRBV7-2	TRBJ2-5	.	CASSSGRRYETQYF	TGTGCCAGCAGCTCCGGACGGCGGTACGAGACCCAGTACTTC
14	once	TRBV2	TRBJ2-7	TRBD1	CASSPWTGSGEQYF	TGTGCCAGCAGCCCCTGGACAGGGTCTGGCGAGCAGTACTTC
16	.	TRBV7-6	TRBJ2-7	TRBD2	CASSLVGRAPTDEQYF	TGTGCCAGCAGCTTAGTGGGGAGGGCCCCCACCGACGAGCAGTACTTC
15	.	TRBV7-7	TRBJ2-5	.	CASSLRSEGTETQYF	TGTGCCAGCAGCTTACGCTCCGAGGGAACCGAGACCCAGTACTTC
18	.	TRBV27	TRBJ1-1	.	CASSLWSGKGGLNTEAFF	TGTGCCAGCAGTTTGTGGTCTGGAAAAGGGGGACTAAACACTGAAGCTTTCTTT
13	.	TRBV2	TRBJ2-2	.	CASPGQNTGELFF	TGTGCCAGCCCGGGGCAGAACACCGGGGAGCTGTTTTTT
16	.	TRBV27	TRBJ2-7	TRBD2	CASSLTSGEVTDEQYF	TGTGCCAGCAGTTTGACTAGCGGGGAGGTCACCGACGAGCAGTACTTC
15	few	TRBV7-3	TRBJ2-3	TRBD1	CASSQGQGSTDTQYF	TGTGCCAGCAGCCAGGGACAGGGAAGCACAGATACGCAGTATTTT
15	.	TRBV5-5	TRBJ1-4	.	CASSLGSWGNEKLFF	TGTGCCAGCAGCCTGGGCAGCTGGGGTAATGAAAAACTGTTTTTT
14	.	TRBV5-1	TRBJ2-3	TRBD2	CASSFSGGTDTQYF	TGCGCCAGCAGCTTTAGCGGGGGCACAGATACGCAGTATTTT
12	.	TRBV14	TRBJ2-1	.	CASSPLNSEQFF	TGTGCCAGCAGCCCCCTCAATTCGGAGCAGTTCTTC
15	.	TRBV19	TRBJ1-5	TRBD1	CASSRTGEGYQPQHF	TGTGCCAGTAGTAGGACAGGGGAAGGGTATCAGCCCCAGCATTTT
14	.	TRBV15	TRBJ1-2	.	CATSSEDRAYGYTF	TGTGCCACCAGCAGCGAGGATAGGGCTTATGGCTACACCTTC
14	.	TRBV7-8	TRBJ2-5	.	CASSWVGQQETQYF	TGTGCCAGCAGCTGGGTCGGACAGCAAGAGACCCAGTACTTC
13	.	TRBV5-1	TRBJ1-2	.	CASSLNSPWSYTF	TGCGCCAGCAGCTTGAACTCCCCATGGAGCTACACCTTC
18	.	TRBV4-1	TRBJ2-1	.	CASSQQPPGQSSYNEQFF	TGCGCCAGCAGCCAACAGCCGCCGGGTCAAAGCTCCTACAATGAGCAGTTCTTC
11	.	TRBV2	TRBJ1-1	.	CADSWNTEAFF	TGTGCCGACAGCTGGAACACTGAAGCTTTCTTT
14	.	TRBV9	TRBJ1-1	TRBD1	CASSAWDRDTEAFF	TGTGCCAGCAGCGCATGGGACAGGGACACTGAAGCTTTCTTT
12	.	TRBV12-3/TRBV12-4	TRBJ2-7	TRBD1	CASSADRDEQYF	TGTGCCAGCAGTGCCGACAGGGACGAGCAGTACTTC
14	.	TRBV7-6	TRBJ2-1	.	CASSLVGLHNEQFF	TGTGCCAGCAGCTTAGTAGGGCTACACAATGAGCAGTTCTTC
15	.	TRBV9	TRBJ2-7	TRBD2	CASSPGLAGGYEQYF	TGTGCCAGCAGCCCCGGACTAGCGGGGGGATACGAGCAGTACTTC
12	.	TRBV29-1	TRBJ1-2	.	CSVESGVGGYTF	TGCAGCGTTGAATCCGGGGTTGGGGGCTACACCTTC
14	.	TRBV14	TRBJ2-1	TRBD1	CASSRQGAFNEQFF	TGTGCCAGCAGCCGACAGGGGGCCTTCAATGAGCAGTTCTTC
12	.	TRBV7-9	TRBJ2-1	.	CASNRGGNEQFF	TGTGCCAGCAACCGGGGCGGCAATGAGCAGTTCTTC
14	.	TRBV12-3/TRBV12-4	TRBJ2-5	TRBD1	CASSPGQGVGAQYF	TGTGCCAGCAGTCCTGGACAGGGCGTAGGGGCCCAGTACTTC
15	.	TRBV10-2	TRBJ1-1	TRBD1	CASSEPDRGNTEAFF	TGCGCCAGCAGTGAGCCGGACAGGGGGAACACTGAAGCTTTCTTT
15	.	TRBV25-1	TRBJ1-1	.	CASSPPGTLNTEVFF	TGTGCCAGCAGCCCGCCCGGGACCTTAAACACTGAAGTTTTCTTT
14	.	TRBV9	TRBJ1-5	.	CASSEGVSNQPQHF	TGTGCCAGCAGCGAAGGGGTTAGCAATCAGCCCCAGCATTTT
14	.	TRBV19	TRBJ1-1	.	CASSAFEGYTEAFF	TGTGCCAGTAGTGCCTTCGAGGGGTACACTGAAGCTTTCTTT
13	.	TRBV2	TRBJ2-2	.	CASSDRYTGELFF	TGTGCCAGCAGTGACAGATACACCGGGGAGCTGTTTTTT
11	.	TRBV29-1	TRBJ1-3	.	CSVPDRNTIYF	TGCAGCGTTCCGGACAGAAACACCATATATTTT
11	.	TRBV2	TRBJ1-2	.	CASSVDYGYTF	TGTGCCAGCAGTGTTGACTATGGCTACACCTTC
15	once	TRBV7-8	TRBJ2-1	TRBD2	CASSPRPSGEDEQFF	TGTGCCAGCAGCCCCCGCCCTAGCGGGGAGGATGAGCAGTTCTTC
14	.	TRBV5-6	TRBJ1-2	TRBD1	CASSPGTGFGGYTF	TGTGCCAGCAGCCCGGGGACAGGATTTGGAGGCTACACCTTC
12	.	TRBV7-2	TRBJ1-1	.	CASSLGWDEAFF	TGTGCCAGCAGCTTAGGTTGGGATGAAGCTTTCTTT
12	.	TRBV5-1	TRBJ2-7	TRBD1	CASSWDRVKQYF	TGCGCCAGCAGTTGGGACAGGGTAAAGCAGTACTTC
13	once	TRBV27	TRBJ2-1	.	CASGRSSYNEQFF	TGTGCCAGCGGGAGGTCCTCCTACAATGAGCAGTTCTTC
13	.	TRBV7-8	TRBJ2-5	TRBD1	CASSPGQGETQYF	TGTGCCAGCAGCCCAGGACAGGGAGAGACCCAGTACTTC
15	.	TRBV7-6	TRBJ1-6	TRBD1	CASSADWGQDSPLHF	TGTGCCAGCAGCGCAGATTGGGGACAGGATTCACCCCTCCACTTT
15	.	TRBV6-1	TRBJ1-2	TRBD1	CASSEGRDRTYGYTF	TGTGCCAGCAGTGAAGGGAGGGACAGGACCTATGGCTACACCTTC
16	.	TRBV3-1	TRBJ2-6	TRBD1	CASSYPQGTGANVLTF	TGTGCCAGCAGCTACCCACAGGGGACAGGGGCCAACGTCCTGACTTTC
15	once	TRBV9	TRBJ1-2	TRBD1	CASSVGGTANYGYTF	TGTGCCAGCAGCGTAGGGGGGACAGCTAACTATGGCTACACCTTC
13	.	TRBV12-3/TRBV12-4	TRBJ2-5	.	CASSLGAVETQYF	TGTGCCAGCAGTTTAGGAGCAGTAGAGACCCAGTACTTC
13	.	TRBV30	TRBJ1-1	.	CAWSDWGNTEAFF	TGTGCCTGGAGTGATTGGGGGAACACTGAAGCTTTCTTT
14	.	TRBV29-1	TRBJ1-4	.	CSVEIPRGDEKLFF	TGCAGCGTTGAAATCCCGCGGGGTGATGAAAAACTGTTTTTT